This entry is about one T cell receptor (beta chain). Trimming pared 2 bases from V and 2 bases from J, leaving 7 bases between. This CDR3 is 15 amino acids long. Germline-derived CDR1 and CDR2 are MNHEY and SVGEGT. The protocol was immunoSEQ multiplex PCR, while the TCRdb copy is restricted to in-frame clones and leaves out a portion. Of 79,000 or so clones in the sample, 85% to 90% are singletons; the top ten hold 8.5% to 10%. The data were obtained in a study of control samples from healthy donors and cancer patients. The receptor comes from a woman between 45 and 65 years old with colorectal cancer. This chain connects TRBV6-2 or TRBV6-3 to TRBJ2-6; D not certain. Sequencing input: PBMCs. Written as DNA, the CDR3 is TGTGCCAGCAGTTACAGGATTCCTGGGGCCAACGTCCTGACTTTC. Its translation is CASSYRIPGANVLTF.